Listed here is a single T cell receptor beta chain. V dropped 4 bases and J dropped 5 bases, with 15 bases sitting between them. The CDR3 consists of 14 residues. CDR1 is SGHDT and CDR2 is YYEEEE in the germline V gene. Naive CD8 T cells, phenotype CD8+CD4-CCR7+CD45RA+, were sorted. MiXCR, run by TCRdb on the PCR reads, gives a single entry per CDR3 protein. Of under 800,000 distinct CDR3 sequences listed, 25% were seen once; the top ten hold 0.7% to 0.95%. The data are from a study of molecular identifiers for immune sequencing clone quantification. The receptor was isolated from a human donor in good health. Some libraries in this study had Jurkat cell RNA spiked in. The chain employs TRBV5-6 and TRBJ2-5, with D maybe TRBD2 (5 bases). The sequenced material came from naive CD8+ T cells from blood, with Jurkat cell RNA spiked in. Regarding subset: FACS-sorted CD8+CD4-CCR7+CD45RA+ naive T cells. The CDR3 sequence: CASSGISGIETQYF. For the CDR3, the DNA is TGTGCCAGCAGCGGAATCTCGGGGATTGAGACCCAGTACTTC.